This T cell receptor beta chain emerged from a study of cytomegalovirus exposure and HLA in healthy donors. Measured with immunoSEQ multiplex PCR; TCRdb has only the in-frame clones, and not every one. The sample records more than 250,000 clones, 70% to 90% being singletons. Study findings and constraints: Cytomegalovirus-associated status was assigned to about 160 TCR beta chains.

On this clone itself: Antigen: not known.

Trimming cost V 7 bases and J 2 bases; bases outside gene matches: 6. This CDR3 has 14 residues. The germline CDR1 and CDR2 sequences are SQVTM and ANQGSEA. This sequence joins TRBV29-1 and TRBJ2-1, with 9 bases that match TRBD2. This clonotype was obtained from a woman aged 18-29 years in good health and CMV-seronegative. What was sequenced was PBMCs. In nucleotides, the CDR3 is TGCAGCGCTGTAGCGGGAGAGACCTACAATGAGCAGTTCTTC. It yields the protein CSAVAGETYNEQFF.